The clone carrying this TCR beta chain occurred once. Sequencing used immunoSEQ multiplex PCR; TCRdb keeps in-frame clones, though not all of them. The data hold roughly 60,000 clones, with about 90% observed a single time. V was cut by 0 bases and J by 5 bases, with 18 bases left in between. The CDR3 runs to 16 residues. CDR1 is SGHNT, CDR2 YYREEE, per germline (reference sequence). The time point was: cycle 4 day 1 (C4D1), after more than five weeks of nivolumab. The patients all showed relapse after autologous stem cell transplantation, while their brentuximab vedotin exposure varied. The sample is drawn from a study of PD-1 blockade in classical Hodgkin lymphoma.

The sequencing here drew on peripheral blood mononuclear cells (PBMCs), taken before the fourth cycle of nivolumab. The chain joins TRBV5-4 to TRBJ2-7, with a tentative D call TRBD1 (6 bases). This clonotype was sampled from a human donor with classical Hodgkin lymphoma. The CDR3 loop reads CASSLAGQYWGDEQYF. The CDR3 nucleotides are TGTGCCAGCAGCTTGGCCGGACAGTACTGGGGCGACGAGCAGTACTTC.